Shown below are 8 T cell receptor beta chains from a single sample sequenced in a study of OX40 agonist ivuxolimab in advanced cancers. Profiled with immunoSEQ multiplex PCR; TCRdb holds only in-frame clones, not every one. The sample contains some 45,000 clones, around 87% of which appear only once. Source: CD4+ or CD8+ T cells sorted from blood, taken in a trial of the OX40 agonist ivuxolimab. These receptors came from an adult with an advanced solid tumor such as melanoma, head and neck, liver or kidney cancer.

The CDR3, as DNA: TGTGCCAGCAGCGACACCTCTAGCACAGATACGCAGTATTTT. This translates into CASSDTSSTDTQYF. V is TRBV9 and J is TRBJ2-3, with no clear D. Per the germline V gene, CDR1 is SGDLS and CDR2 is YYNGEE. This CDR3 has 14 amino acids. V shed 3 bases and J shed 0 bases, with 8 bases lying between them.

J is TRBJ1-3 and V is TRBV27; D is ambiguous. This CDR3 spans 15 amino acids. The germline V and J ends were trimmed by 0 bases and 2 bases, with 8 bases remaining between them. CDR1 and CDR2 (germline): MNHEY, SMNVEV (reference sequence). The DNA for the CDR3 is TGTGCCAGCAGTTTATCGGGTGTCCCTGGAAACACCATATATTTT. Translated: CASSLSGVPGNTIYF.

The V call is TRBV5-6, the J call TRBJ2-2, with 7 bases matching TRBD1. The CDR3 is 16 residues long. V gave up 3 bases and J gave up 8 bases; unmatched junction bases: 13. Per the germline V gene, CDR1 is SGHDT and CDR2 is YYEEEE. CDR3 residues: CASSSVPGQVVGELFF. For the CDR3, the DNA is TGTGCCAGCAGCTCGGTACCCGGACAGGTAGTAGGGGAGCTGTTTTTT.

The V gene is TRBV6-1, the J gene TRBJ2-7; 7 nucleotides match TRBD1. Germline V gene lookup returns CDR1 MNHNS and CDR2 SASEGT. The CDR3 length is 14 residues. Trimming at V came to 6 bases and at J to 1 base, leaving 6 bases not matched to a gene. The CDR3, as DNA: TGTGCCAGCAGCCTAGGGGGCTCGTCCTACGAGCAGTACTTC. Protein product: CASSLGGSSYEQYF.

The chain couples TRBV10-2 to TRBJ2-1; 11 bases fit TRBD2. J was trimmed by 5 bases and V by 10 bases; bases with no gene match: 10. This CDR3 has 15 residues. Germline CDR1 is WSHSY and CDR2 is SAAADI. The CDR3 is CATIGFSGGDNEQFF. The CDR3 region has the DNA TGCGCCACCATAGGATTTAGCGGGGGGGACAATGAGCAGTTCTTC.

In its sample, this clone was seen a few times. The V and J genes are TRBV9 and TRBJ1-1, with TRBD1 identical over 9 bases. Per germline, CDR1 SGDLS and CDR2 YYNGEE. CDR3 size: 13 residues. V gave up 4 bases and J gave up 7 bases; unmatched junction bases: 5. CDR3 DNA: TGTGCCAGCAGCCTTGACAGGGGGGGTGAAGCTTTCTTT. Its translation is CASSLDRGGEAFF.

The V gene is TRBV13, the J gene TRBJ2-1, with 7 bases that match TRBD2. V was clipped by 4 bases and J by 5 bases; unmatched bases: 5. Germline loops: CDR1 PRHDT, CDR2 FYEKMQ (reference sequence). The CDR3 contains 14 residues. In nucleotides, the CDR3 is TGTGCCAGCAGCTCCCGGGACTACCACAATGAGCAGTTCTTC. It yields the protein CASSSRDYHNEQFF.

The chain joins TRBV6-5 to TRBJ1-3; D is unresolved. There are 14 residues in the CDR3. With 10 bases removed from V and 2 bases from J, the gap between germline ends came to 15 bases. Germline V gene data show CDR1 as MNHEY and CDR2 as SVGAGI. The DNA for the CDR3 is TGTGCCACCACAGATCCCATCGCTGGAAACACCATATATTTT. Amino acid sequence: CATTDPIAGNTIYF.